A single sample is the source of the 9 T cell receptor beta chains below, sequenced in a study of cytomegalovirus exposure and HLA in healthy donors. The PCR employed 60 Vbeta primers together with 13 Jbeta primers. Using immunoSEQ multiplex PCR, the repertoire was profiled, and TCRdb retains in-frame clones only, with some absent. The table lists around 44,000 clones. Source material: PBMCs. Every receptor here comes from a male donor in good health and CMV-seropositive.

J is TRBJ1-5 and V is TRBV28, with D unclear. V was pared by 1 base and J by 4 bases, with 8 bases between. Germline CDR1 and CDR2: MDHEN and SYDVKM. This CDR3 contains 14 residues. CDR3 sequence reads: CASSLYSGNQPQHF. The CDR3 bases are TGTGCCAGCAGTTTATACTCGGGGAATCAGCCCCAGCATTTT.

The chain carries TRBV7-2 and TRBJ1-2, with D possibly being TRBD1 (6 bases). The CDR3 length is 13 residues. V was clipped by 5 bases and J by 3 bases, with 10 bases between them. Germline V lookup: CDR1 SGHTA, CDR2 FQGNSA. The CDR3 DNA reads as TGTGCCAGCAGCCCACAGGGCTACTATGGCTACACCTTC. Protein: CASSPQGYYGYTF.

The chain carries TRBV27 and TRBJ2-2, with D perhaps matching TRBD1 (5 bases). Germline CDR1 and CDR2: MNHEY and SMNVEV (reference sequence). The CDR3 extends over 15 amino acids. Deletions cut 1 base from V and 4 bases from J, with 10 bases between. CDR3 in DNA: TGTGCCAGCAGTTTATTCAGACAGCCCACCGGGGAGCTGTTTTTT. Translation: CASSLFRQPTGELFF.

The chain is built from TRBV19 and TRBJ2-7; 7 nucleotides line up with TRBD1. V was clipped by 5 bases and J by 5 bases; unmatched bases: 6. Germline values: CDR1 LNHDA, CDR2 SQIVND (reference sequence). This CDR3 has 13 amino acids. As DNA, the CDR3 is TGTGCCAGTAGTGGCCAGGGGGTGAACGAGCAGTACTTC. Its translation: CASSGQGVNEQYF.

This chain connects TRBV7-2 to TRBJ1-2; possible D gene TRBD1, 5 bases. The V end was cut by 2 bases, the J end by 8 bases, with 12 bases between. The CDR3 contains 13 residues. Germline-derived CDR1 and CDR2 are SGHTA and FQGNSA. The CDR3 here is CASSLYRSVGYTF. The CDR3 DNA follows: TGTGCCAGCAGCTTATACAGGTCCGTAGGCTACACCTTC.

The J gene is TRBJ1-2, the V gene TRBV5-4; D is perhaps TRBD1 (6 bases). The CDR3 loop spans 15 amino acids. Between the trimmed V and J ends, which lost 0 bases and 8 bases, there was a span of 17 bases. The V gene's germline CDR1 is SGHNT and CDR2 YYREEE (reference sequence). The CDR3 DNA sequence: TGTGCCAGCAGCTTGGTACCTCAGGGGAGTGTAGGCTACACCTTC. Residues: CASSLVPQGSVGYTF.

CDR3 sequence (DNA): TGCGCCAGCAGCCAATTAGGAGGGGCAGACTATGGCTACACCTTC. It translates to CASSQLGGADYGYTF. The V and J genes are TRBV4-3 and TRBJ1-2, with D possibly TRBD1 on 5 matching bases. The CDR3 extends over 15 amino acids. Germline CDR1 reads LGHNA; CDR2 reads YSLEER. Trimming removed 2 bases from V and 3 bases from J, with 13 bases in between.

The J gene is TRBJ1-4, the V gene TRBV5-4, with 11 bases that match TRBD1. This CDR3 spans 14 amino acids. V shed 4 bases and J 8 bases; nucleotides not matched to a gene: 4. Germline V gene lookup returns CDR1 SGHNT and CDR2 YYREEE (reference sequence). CDR3 nucleotides: TGTGCCAGCAGCCGCCGGGACAGGGGGGAAAAACTGTTTTTT. Residues: CASSRRDRGEKLFF.

CDR3 loop: CASSLGWLAGATADNEQFF. The CDR3, as DNA: TGTGCCAGCAGCCTAGGCTGGCTAGCGGGGGCAACCGCGGACAATGAGCAGTTCTTC. The chain combines TRBV11-1 with TRBJ2-1; 10 nucleotides line up with TRBD2. J gave up 5 bases and V 5 bases, and 18 bases lay outside the gene matches. Germline V gives CDR1 SGHAT, CDR2 FQDESV (reference sequence). The CDR3 runs 19 residues.